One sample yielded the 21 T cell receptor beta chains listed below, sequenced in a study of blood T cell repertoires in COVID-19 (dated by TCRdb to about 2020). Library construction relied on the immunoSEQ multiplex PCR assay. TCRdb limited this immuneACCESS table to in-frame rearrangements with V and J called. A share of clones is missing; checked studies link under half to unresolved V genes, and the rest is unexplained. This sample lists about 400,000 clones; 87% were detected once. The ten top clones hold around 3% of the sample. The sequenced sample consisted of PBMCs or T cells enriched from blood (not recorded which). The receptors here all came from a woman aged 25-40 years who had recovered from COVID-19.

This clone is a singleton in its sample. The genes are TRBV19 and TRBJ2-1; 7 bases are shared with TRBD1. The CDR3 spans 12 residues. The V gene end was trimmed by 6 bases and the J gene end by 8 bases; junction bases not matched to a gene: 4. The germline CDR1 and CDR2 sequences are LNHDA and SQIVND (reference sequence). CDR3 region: CASSHRGDEQFF. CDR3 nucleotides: TGTGCCAGTAGCCACAGGGGAGATGAGCAGTTCTTC.

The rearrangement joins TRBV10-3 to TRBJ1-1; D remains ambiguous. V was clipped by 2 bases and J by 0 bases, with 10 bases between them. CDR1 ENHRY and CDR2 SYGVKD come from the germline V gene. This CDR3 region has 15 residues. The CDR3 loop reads CAISEVDTVNTEAFF. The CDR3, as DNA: TGTGCCATCAGTGAGGTTGACACGGTGAACACTGAAGCTTTCTTT.

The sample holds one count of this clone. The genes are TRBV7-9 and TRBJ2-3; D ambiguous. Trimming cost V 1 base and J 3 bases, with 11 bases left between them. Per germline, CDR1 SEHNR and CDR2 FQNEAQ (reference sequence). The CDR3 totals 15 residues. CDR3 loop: CASSLGLRWTDTQYF. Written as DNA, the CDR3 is TGTGCCAGCAGCTTAGGACTTCGGTGGACAGATACGCAGTATTTT.

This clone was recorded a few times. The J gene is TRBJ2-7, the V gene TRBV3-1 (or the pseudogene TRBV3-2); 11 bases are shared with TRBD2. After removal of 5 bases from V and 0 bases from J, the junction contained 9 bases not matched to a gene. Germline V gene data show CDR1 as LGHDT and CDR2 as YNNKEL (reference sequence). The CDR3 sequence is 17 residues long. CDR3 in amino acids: CASSTRSTSGSSYEQYF. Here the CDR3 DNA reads TGTGCCAGCAGCACGAGGTCAACTAGCGGGAGCTCCTACGAGCAGTACTTC.

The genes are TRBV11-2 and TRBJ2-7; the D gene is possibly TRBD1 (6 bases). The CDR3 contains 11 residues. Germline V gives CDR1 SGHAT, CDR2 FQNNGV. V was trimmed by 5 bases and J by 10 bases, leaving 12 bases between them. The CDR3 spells CASSPRQVQYF. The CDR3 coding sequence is TGTGCCAGCAGCCCGCGACAGGTCCAGTACTTC.

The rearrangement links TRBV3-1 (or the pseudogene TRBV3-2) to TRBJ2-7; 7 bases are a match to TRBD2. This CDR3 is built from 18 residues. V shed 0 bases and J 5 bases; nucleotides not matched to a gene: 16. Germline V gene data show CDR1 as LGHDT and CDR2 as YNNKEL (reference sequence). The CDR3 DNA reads TGTGCCAGCAGCCAAGAGTACTGGGGCGGGAGCCGCCGGAACGAGCAGTACTTC. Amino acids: CASSQEYWGGSRRNEQYF.

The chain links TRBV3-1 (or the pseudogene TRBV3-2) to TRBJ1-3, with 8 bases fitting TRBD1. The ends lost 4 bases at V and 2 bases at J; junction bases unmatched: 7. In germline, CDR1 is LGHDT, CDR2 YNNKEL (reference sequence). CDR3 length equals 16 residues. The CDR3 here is CASSPGTGDPGNTIYF. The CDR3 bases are TGTGCCAGCAGCCCCGGGACAGGCGATCCTGGAAACACCATATATTTT.

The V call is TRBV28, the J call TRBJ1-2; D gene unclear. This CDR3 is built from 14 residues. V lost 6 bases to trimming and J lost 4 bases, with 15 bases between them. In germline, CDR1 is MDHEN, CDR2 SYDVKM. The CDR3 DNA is TGTGCCAGCAGCTCCGACACCCTGCCCTATGGCTACACCTTC. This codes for CASSSDTLPYGYTF.

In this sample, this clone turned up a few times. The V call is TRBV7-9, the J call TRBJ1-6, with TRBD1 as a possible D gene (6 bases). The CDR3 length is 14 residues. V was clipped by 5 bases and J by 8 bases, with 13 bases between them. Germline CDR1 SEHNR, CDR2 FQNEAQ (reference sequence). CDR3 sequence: CASSTDRWDSPLHF. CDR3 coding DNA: TGTGCCAGCAGCACCGACAGGTGGGATTCACCCCTCCACTTT.

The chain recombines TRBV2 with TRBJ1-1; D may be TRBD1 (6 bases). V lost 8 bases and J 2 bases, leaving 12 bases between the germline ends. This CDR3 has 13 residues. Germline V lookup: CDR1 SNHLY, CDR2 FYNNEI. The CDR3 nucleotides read TGTGCCAGCGGACGACAGGTCAACACTGAAGCTTTCTTT. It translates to CASGRQVNTEAFF.

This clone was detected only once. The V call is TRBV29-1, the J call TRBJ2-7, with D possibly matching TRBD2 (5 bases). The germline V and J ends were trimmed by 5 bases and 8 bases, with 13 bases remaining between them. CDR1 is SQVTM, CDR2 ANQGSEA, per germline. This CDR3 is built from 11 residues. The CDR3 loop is CSVQREVKQYF. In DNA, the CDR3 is TGCAGCGTTCAACGGGAAGTCAAGCAGTACTTC.

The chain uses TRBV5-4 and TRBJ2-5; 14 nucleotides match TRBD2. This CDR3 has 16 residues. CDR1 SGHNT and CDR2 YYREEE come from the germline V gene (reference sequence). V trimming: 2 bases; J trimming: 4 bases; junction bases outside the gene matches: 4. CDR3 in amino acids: CASSFGTSGSRETQYF. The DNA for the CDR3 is TGTGCCAGCAGCTTCGGGACTAGCGGGAGTAGAGAGACCCAGTACTTC.

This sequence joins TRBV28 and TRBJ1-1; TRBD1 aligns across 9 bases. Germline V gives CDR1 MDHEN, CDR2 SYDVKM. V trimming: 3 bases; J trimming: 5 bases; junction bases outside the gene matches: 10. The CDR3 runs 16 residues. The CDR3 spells CASSFIAPGQGTEAFF. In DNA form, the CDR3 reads TGTGCCAGCAGTTTTATCGCTCCGGGACAGGGTACTGAAGCTTTCTTT.

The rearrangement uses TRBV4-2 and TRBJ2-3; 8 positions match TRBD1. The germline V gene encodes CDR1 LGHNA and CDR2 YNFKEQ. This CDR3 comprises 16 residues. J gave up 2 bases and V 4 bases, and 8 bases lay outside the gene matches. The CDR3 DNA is TGTGCCAGCAGCCGCCAGGCAGGGGGCGACACAGATACGCAGTATTTT. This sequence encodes CASSRQAGGDTDTQYF.

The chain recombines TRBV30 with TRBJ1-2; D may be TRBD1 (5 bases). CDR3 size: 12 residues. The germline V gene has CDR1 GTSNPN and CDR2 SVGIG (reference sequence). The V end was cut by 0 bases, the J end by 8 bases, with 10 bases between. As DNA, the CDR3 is TGTGCCTGGAGTGTACTTGGGGGGGGCTACACCTTC. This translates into CAWSVLGGGYTF.

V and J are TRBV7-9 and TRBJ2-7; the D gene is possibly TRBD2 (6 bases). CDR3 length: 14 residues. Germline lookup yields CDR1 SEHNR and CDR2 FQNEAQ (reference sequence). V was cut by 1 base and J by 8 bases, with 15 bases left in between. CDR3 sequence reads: CASSLDGTFLQQYF. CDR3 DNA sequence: TGTGCCAGCAGCTTAGACGGGACTTTTTTGCAGCAGTACTTC. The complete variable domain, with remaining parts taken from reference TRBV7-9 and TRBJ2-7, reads DTGVSQNPRHKITKRGQNVTFRCDPISEHNRLYWYRQTLGQGPEFLTYFQNEAQLEKSRLLSDRFSAERPKGSFSTLEIQRTEQGDSAMYLCASSLDGTFLQQYFGPGTRLTVT.

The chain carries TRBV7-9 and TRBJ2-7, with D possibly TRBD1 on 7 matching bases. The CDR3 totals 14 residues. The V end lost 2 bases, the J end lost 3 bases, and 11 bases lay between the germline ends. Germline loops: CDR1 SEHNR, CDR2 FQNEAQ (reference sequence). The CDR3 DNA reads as TGTGCCAGCAGCTTACAGGGGGGTAACTACGAGCAGTACTTC. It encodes CASSLQGGNYEQYF.

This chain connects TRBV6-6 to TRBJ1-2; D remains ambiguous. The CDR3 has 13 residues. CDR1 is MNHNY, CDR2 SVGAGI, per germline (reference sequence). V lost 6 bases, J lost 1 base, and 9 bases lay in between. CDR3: CASRKQVNYGYTF. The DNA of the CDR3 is TGTGCCAGCAGAAAGCAGGTTAACTATGGCTACACCTTC.

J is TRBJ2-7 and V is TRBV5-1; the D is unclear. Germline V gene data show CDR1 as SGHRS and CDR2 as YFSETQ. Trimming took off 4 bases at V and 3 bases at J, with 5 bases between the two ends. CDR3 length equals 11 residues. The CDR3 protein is CASSQDYEQYF. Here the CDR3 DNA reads TGCGCCAGCAGCCAGGACTACGAGCAGTACTTC.

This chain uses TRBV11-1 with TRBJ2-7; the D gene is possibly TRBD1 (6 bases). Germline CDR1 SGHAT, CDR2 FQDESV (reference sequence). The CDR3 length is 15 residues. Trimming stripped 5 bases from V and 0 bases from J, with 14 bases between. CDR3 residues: CASSDRDKSSYEQYF. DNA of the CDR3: TGTGCCAGCAGCGACCGGGACAAGAGCTCCTACGAGCAGTACTTC.

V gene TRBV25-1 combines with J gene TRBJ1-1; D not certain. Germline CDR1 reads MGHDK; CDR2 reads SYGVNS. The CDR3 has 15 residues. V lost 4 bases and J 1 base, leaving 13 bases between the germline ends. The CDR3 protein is CASSATSTWNTEAFF. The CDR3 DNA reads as TGTGCCAGCAGTGCCACCTCGACTTGGAACACTGAAGCTTTCTTT.